This T cell receptor (beta chain) was profiled in a study of CXCR3-negative and CXCR3-positive naive CD8 T cells. Findings of the study overall: Whereas both naive subsets had comparably high diversity, memory CD8+ cells had much lower diversity.

Turning to this clonotype: The antigen remains undetermined.

The germline gives CDR1 LNHNV, CDR2 YYDKDF (reference sequence). CDR3 length: 15 residues. UMI-tagged TRB cDNA libraries were built via 5' RACE. TCRdb processed the 5' RACE reads again and assigns one entry to each CDR3 protein, with no DNA. Its table lists 20,000 to 25,000 distinct CDR3 sequences. Sequenced input: memory CD8+ T cells from blood. The chain joins TRBV15 to TRBJ2-5. The source of this sequence is a human donor in good health. Some clones in this sample may be carry-over from other donors' samples. Here the CDR3 reads CATSRTKVDQETQYF.